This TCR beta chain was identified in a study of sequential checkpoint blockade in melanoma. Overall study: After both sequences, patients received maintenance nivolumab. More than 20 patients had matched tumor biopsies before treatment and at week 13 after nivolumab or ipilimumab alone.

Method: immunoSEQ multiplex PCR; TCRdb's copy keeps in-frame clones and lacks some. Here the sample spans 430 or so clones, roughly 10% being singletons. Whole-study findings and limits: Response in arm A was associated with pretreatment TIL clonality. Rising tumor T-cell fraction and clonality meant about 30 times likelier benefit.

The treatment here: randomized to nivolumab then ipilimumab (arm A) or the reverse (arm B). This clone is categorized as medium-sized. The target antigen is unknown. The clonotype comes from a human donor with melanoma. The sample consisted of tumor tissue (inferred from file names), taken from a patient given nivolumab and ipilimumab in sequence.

For the CDR3, the DNA is TGTGCCATCAGTGAGTCGAGGTCCCAAGGCGCAGATACGCAGTATTTT. Its translation is CAISESRSQGADTQYF. This chain uses TRBV10-3 with TRBJ2-3; the D is unclear. The V gene lost 0 bases and the J gene lost 4 bases, with 14 bases spanning the gap. Germline-derived CDR1 and CDR2 are ENHRY and SYGVKD. The CDR3 is made up of 16 amino acids.